This is a list of T cell receptor beta chains from one sample in a study of T cell responses to AZD1222 COVID-19 vaccine. Produced via immunoSEQ multiplex PCR; TCRdb's table is partial and in-frame only. The profile shows some 160,000 clones, about 83% of them singletons. Specimen: peripheral blood, collected 28 days after the second AZD1222 dose. The receptors come from an adult who received the AZD1222 COVID-19 vaccine. CDR3s leave out the opening cysteine and the closing phenylalanine or tryptophan.

v_call	cdr3_length	cdr3_aa
TRBV3-1/TRBV3-2	12	ASSQEANTITQY
TRBV5-4	11	ASTHSGGYEQF
TRBV18	15	ASSPTGQGGGDYGYT
TRBV10-3	15	AISESSSGGFMDEQF
TRBV6-4	11	ASSEGSTQPQH
TRBV3-1/TRBV3-2	11	ASSQDLDNEQF
TRBV10-1	13	ASSGQVNANTEAF
TRBV27	11	ASSLQGGAGYT
TRBV5-8	13	ASSLAIGTRQPQH
TRBV5-1	14	ASSLAEWGTTYEQY
TRBV4-3	15	ASSQKSGDRGDYEQY
TRBV11-2	12	ASTSQAGREKLF
TRBV12-5	11	ASGSDSYSPLH